The next 17 T cell receptor beta chains were all read from a single sample in a study of blood T cell repertoires in COVID-19. Profiled with immunoSEQ multiplex PCR; TCRdb holds only in-frame clones, not every one. The table has approximately 160,000 clones, around four fifths seen once. Sequencing was performed on peripheral blood. These receptors all stem from an elderly woman with acute or convalescent COVID-19.

This chain connects TRBV3-1 (or the pseudogene TRBV3-2) to TRBJ1-1; TRBD1 aligns across 7 bases. Losses at the gene ends were 1 base for V and 1 base for J; bases not matched to a gene: 9. CDR3 size: 17 residues. The germline V gene has CDR1 LGHDT and CDR2 YNNKEL (reference sequence). The CDR3, as DNA: TGTGCCAGCAGCCAAGCTCGCCGGACAGGCGCGAACACTGAAGCTTTCTTT. It yields the protein CASSQARRTGANTEAFF.

The chain combines TRBV7-3 with TRBJ2-3, with 10 bases fitting TRBD2. After removal of 5 bases from V and 1 base from J, the junction contained 6 bases not matched to a gene. CDR1 is SGHTA and CDR2 is FQGTGA in the germline V gene. The CDR3 runs to 16 residues. The CDR3 protein is CASSHTTSGGTDTQYF. As DNA, the CDR3 is TGTGCCAGCAGCCACACTACTAGCGGGGGCACAGATACGCAGTATTTT.

The chain employs TRBV24-1 and TRBJ2-1; perhaps TRBD1 as D (6 bases). CDR3 length: 13 residues. Per germline, CDR1 KGHDR and CDR2 SFDVKD. Between the trimmed V and J ends, which lost 6 bases and 10 bases, there was a span of 15 bases. The CDR3 DNA is TGTGCCACCAGTAGAATAGGGGGTGGAGAGCAGTTCTTC. Its translation: CATSRIGGGEQFF.

The rearrangement joins TRBV11-2 to TRBJ1-1, with 7 nucleotides matching TRBD1. The germline gives CDR1 SGHAT, CDR2 FQNNGV. CDR3 length equals 15 residues. Germline trimming cut 6 bases from V and 1 base from J; bases unmatched to any gene: 8. The CDR3 sequence: CASRLGDRPNTEAFF. The CDR3 DNA reads as TGTGCCAGCAGGCTAGGGGACAGACCGAACACTGAAGCTTTCTTT.

This sequence joins TRBV18 and TRBJ1-1; D is unresolved. The CDR3 is 15 amino acids. Per the germline V gene, CDR1 is KGHSH and CDR2 is LQKENI. With 2 bases removed from V and 1 base from J, the gap between germline ends came to 11 bases. In nucleotides, the CDR3 is TGTGCCAGCTCACCATCGATAGCAAGGAACACTGAAGCTTTCTTT. This sequence encodes CASSPSIARNTEAFF.

The chain uses TRBV10-2 and TRBJ1-1; D is unclear. Trimming took off 5 bases at V and 4 bases at J, with 14 bases between the two ends. Germline-derived CDR1 and CDR2 are WSHSY and SAAADI. The CDR3 contains 14 residues. Written as DNA, the CDR3 is TGCGCCAGCAGTACCAGGCCTGACGGCACTGAAGCTTTCTTT. Protein sequence: CASSTRPDGTEAFF.

The chain combines TRBV15 with TRBJ2-1, with 7 bases aligning to TRBD2. Germline CDR1 and CDR2: LNHNV and YYDKDF (reference sequence). The trim removed 8 bases at V and 7 bases at J, leaving 14 bases unmatched. The CDR3 sequence is 15 residues long. CDR3 protein: CATGVLGGSINEQFF. CDR3 sequence (DNA): TGTGCCACCGGGGTCTTGGGCGGGAGCATAAATGAGCAGTTCTTC. Full variable domain (outside the CDR3, taken from reference TRBV15 and TRBJ2-1): DAMVIQNPRYQVTQFGKPVTLSCSQTLNHNVMYWYQQKSSQAPKLLFHYYDKDFNNEADTPDNFQSRRPNTSFCFLDIRSPGLGDTAMYLCATGVLGGSINEQFFGPGTRLTVL.

This clone came up once. This chain joins TRBV3-1 (or the pseudogene TRBV3-2) and TRBJ2-3; TRBD2 aligns across 7 bases. CDR1 and CDR2 (germline): LGHDT, YNNKEL (reference sequence). The CDR3 covers 12 residues. The J segment lost 12 bases and the V segment lost 4 bases, leaving 7 bases of the junction unmatched. The CDR3 nucleotides read TGTGCCAGCAGCCGGTACGGGGGGAAACAGTATTTT. Translated: CASSRYGGKQYF.

This chain uses TRBV5-1 with TRBJ2-2; D remains ambiguous. Germline V CDR1 and CDR2: SGHRS, YFSETQ. The CDR3 runs to 13 residues. V lost 4 bases to trimming and J lost 3 bases, with 7 bases between them. Here the CDR3 reads CASSGQDTGELFF. DNA of the CDR3: TGCGCCAGCAGCGGGCAGGACACCGGGGAGCTGTTTTTT.

The chain recombines TRBV12-3 or TRBV12-4 with TRBJ1-4; 8 positions agree with TRBD1. After removal of 6 bases from V and 7 bases from J, the junction contained 4 bases not matched to a gene. This CDR3 has 13 residues. The CDR3 DNA follows: TGTGCCAGCAGGGGACAGGATGGTGAAAAACTGTTTTTT. It is translated as CASRGQDGEKLFF.

The genes are TRBV27 and TRBJ1-1; TRBD1 matches 9 bases. J lost 1 base, V lost 5 bases, and 5 bases had no gene match. The CDR3 has 15 amino acids. CDR1 and CDR2 from the germline V gene are MNHEY and SMNVEV (reference sequence). The CDR3 protein is CASSRTGVSNTEAFF. The CDR3 bases are TGTGCCAGCAGTCGGACAGGGGTGTCGAACACTGAAGCTTTCTTT.

The V gene is TRBV2, the J gene TRBJ1-1, with D unclear. V gave up 6 bases and J gave up 4 bases, with 12 bases separating them. Germline V gene data show CDR1 as SNHLY and CDR2 as FYNNEI. The CDR3 consists of 13 residues. The CDR3 here is CASRFQSGTEAFF. Here the CDR3 DNA reads TGTGCCAGCAGGTTTCAGTCGGGCACTGAAGCTTTCTTT.

This clone was picked up one time. This likely comes from a read error, as the CDR3 has no conserved phenylalanine or tryptophan at its end. The chain joins TRBV6-5 to TRBJ1-2, with 11 bases identical to TRBD1. This CDR3 has 14 residues. J lost 4 bases, V lost 6 bases, and 4 bases had no gene match. Germline CDR1 and CDR2: MNHEY and SVGAGI. CDR3 sequence reads: CASSRTGGAYGYTL. The CDR3 DNA follows: TGTGCCAGCAGCCGGACAGGGGGCGCCTATGGCTACACCCTC.

This clone appeared a single time. This rearrangement joins TRBV7-8 to TRBJ2-5, with D possibly TRBD1 on 6 matching bases. Looked up from germline, CDR1 is SGHVS and CDR2 is FQNEAQ. The CDR3 is 15 residues long. V lost 5 bases to trimming and J lost 1 base, with 14 bases between them. The chain's CDR3 is CASSLWTVSQETQYF. The CDR3 coding sequence is TGTGCCAGCAGCCTGTGGACAGTCAGCCAAGAGACCCAGTACTTC. Looking up the rest from reference TRBV7-8 and TRBJ2-5 gives the full variable domain: GAGVSQSPRYKVAKRGQDVALRCDPISGHVSLFWYQQALGQGPEFLTYFQNEAQLDKSGLPSDRFFAERPEGSVSTLKIQRTQQEDSAVYLCASSLWTVSQETQYFGPGTRLLVL.

The chain combines TRBV5-5 with TRBJ1-6, with 9 bases aligning to TRBD1. The germline V gene encodes CDR1 SGHKS and CDR2 YYEKEE (reference sequence). V lost 4 bases, J lost 7 bases, and 15 bases stayed unmatched. The CDR3 spans 18 residues. CDR3 sequence (DNA): TGTGCCAGCAGCCCAAATCCGAGTGGGACAGGGATCAATTCACCCCTCCACTTT. It translates to CASSPNPSGTGINSPLHF. The full variable domain, rest sourced from reference TRBV5-5 and TRBJ1-6, is DAGVTQSPTHLIKTRGQQVTLRCSPISGHKSVSWYQQVLGQGPQFIFQYYEKEERGRGNFPDRFSARQFPNYSSELNVNALLLGDSALYLCASSPNPSGTGINSPLHFGNGTRLTVT.

The rearrangement joins TRBV28 to TRBJ1-2; tentatively, D is TRBD1 (5 bases). V dropped 6 bases and J dropped 4 bases, with 6 bases sitting between them. Germline V gives CDR1 MDHEN, CDR2 SYDVKM. The CDR3 sequence is 11 residues long. In DNA form, the CDR3 reads TGTGCCAGCAGCAGGGTCTATGGCTACACCTTC. This sequence encodes CASSRVYGYTF.

Many counts were recorded for this clone. The V and J genes are TRBV6-6 and TRBJ1-6, with 8 positions matching TRBD1. The germline V gene encodes CDR1 MNHNY and CDR2 SVGAGI (reference sequence). J was trimmed by 3 bases and V by 10 bases; bases with no gene match: 11. The CDR3 is made up of 16 amino acids. The CDR3 DNA sequence: TGTGCCACCTTCCAGGACAGGGTCAGCTATAATTCACCCCTCCACTTT. It is translated as CATFQDRVSYNSPLHF.